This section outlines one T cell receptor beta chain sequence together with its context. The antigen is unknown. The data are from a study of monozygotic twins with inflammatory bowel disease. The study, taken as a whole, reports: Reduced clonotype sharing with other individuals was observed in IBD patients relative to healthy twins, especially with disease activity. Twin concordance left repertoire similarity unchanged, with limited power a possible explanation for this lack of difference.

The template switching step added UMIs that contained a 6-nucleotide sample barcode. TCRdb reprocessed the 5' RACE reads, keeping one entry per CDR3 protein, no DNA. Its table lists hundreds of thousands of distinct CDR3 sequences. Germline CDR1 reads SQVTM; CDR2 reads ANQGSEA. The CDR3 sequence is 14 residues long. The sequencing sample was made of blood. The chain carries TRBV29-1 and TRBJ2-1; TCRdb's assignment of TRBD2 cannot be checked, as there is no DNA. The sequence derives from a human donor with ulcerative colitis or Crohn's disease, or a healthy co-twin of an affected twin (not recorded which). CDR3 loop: CSVERSGGFDEQFF.